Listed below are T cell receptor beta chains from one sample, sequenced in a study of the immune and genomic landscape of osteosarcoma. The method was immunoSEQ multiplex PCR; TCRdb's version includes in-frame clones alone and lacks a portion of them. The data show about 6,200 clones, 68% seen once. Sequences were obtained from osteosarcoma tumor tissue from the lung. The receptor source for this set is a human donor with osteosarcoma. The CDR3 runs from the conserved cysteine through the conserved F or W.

CDR3 protein: CASSIAGHQPQHF; J gene: TRBJ1-5; V gene: TRBV19
CDR3 protein: CASSLDTNEETQYF; J gene: TRBJ2-5; V gene: TRBV5-1
CDR3 protein: CSVTGMGTDTQYF; J gene: TRBJ2-3; V gene: TRBV29-1
CDR3 protein: CASSLSQAAYEQYF; J gene: TRBJ2-7; V gene: TRBV5-1
CDR3 protein: CASSVGRNTEAFF; J gene: TRBJ1-1; V gene: TRBV9
CDR3 protein: CASSRQRGAREQFF; J gene: TRBJ2-1; V gene: TRBV28
CDR3 protein: CASSLPRTGLEVTGELFF; J gene: TRBJ2-2; V gene: TRBV28
CDR3 protein: CASSIVPGVSTDTQYF; J gene: TRBJ2-3; V gene: TRBV19
CDR3 protein: CASCHKPGTGNSYNEQFF; J gene: TRBJ2-1; V gene: TRBV23-1
CDR3 protein: CSVVSQQETQYF; J gene: TRBJ2-5; V gene: TRBV29-1